What follows are 11 T cell receptor beta chains derived from one specimen sequenced in a study of cytotoxic CD8 clonotypes in ibrutinib-treated CLL. Sequencing used immunoSEQ multiplex PCR; TCRdb keeps in-frame clones, though not all of them. The sample contains some 350,000 clones, over 55% of which appear only once. The source material was PBMCs, sampled after 36 months of ibrutinib treatment. These receptors all stem from a human donor with chronic lymphocytic leukemia.

The genes are TRBV15 and TRBJ1-1, with TRBD1 matching 10 bases. The length of the CDR3 is 15 residues. The V segment lost 2 bases and the J segment 5 bases; nucleotides outside the gene matches: 5. From germline, CDR1 is LNHNV and CDR2 YYDKDF (reference sequence). CDR3 nucleotides: TGTGCCACCAGCAGAACCGGGACAGGGGTTACTGAAGCTTTCTTT. Translation gives CATSRTGTGVTEAFF.

J is TRBJ2-7 and V is TRBV13; 7 bases line up with TRBD2. V dropped 1 base and J dropped 3; count of bases not matched to a gene: 9. Per the germline V gene, CDR1 is PRHDT and CDR2 is FYEKMQ (reference sequence). CDR3 size: 16 residues. CDR3 sequence reads: CASSLATGTKIYEQYF. CDR3 sequence (DNA): TGTGCCAGCAGCTTAGCAACCGGGACTAAAATCTACGAGCAGTACTTC. Based on the CDR3 plus reference TRBV13 and TRBJ2-7, the full variable domain is AAGVIQSPRHLIKEKRETATLKCYPIPRHDTVYWYQQGPGQDPQFLISFYEKMQSDKGSIPDRFSAQQFSDYHSELNMSSLELGDSALYFCASSLATGTKIYEQYFGPGTRLTVT.

This sequence joins TRBV7-2 and TRBJ1-5; D is perhaps TRBD1 (6 bases). Germline V gene data show CDR1 as SGHTA and CDR2 as FQGNSA. The CDR3 extends over 17 amino acids. V lost 4 bases and J 0 bases, leaving 16 bases between the germline ends. CDR3 sequence reads: CASSSPTDRYSNQPQHF. The CDR3 region has the DNA TGTGCCAGCAGCTCCCCTACCGACAGGTATAGCAATCAGCCCCAGCATTTT.

The rearrangement uses TRBV5-1 and TRBJ2-5; TRBD2 might be the D (6 bases). Germline values: CDR1 SGHRS, CDR2 YFSETQ. This CDR3 comprises 15 residues. The V end lost 2 bases, the J end lost 4 bases, and 15 bases lay between the germline ends. In nucleotides, the CDR3 is TGCGCCAGCAGCTTATCCGGGGGTTTCGCAGAGACCCAGTACTTC. Protein sequence: CASSLSGGFAETQYF.

The chain joins TRBV18 to TRBJ2-7; TRBD2 matches at 9 bases. Per germline, CDR1 KGHSH and CDR2 LQKENI. This CDR3 contains 16 residues. The V gene end was trimmed by 3 bases and the J gene end by 0 bases; junction bases not matched to a gene: 6. For the CDR3, the DNA is TGTGCCAGCTCACCGCGACTAGCGGACTACTCCTACGAGCAGTACTTC. As protein: CASSPRLADYSYEQYF.

The chain links TRBV9 to TRBJ2-1; perhaps D is TRBD1 or TRBD2 (5 bases each). Germline CDR1 reads SGDLS; CDR2 reads YYNGEE. The length of the CDR3 is 18 residues. V was shortened by 0 bases and J by 4 bases, with 20 bases between the two germline ends. The CDR3 bases are TGTGCCAGCAGCGTAGGGCCCGGGGCAGCGGACCCTTACAATGAGCAGTTCTTC. It yields the protein CASSVGPGAADPYNEQFF.

V is TRBV5-1 and J is TRBJ1-2; D is uncertain. Germline assignment: CDR1 SGHRS and CDR2 YFSETQ. The CDR3 is made up of 16 amino acids. Trimming left V 4 bases short and J 6 bases short, with 22 bases between. CDR3 protein: CASSLARSGPVHGYTF. The CDR3 region has the DNA TGCGCCAGCAGCCTGGCCCGGTCCGGGCCGGTGCATGGCTACACCTTC.

This clone was detected only a few times. CDR3 nucleotides: TGTGCCAGCAGCGGCCGACGGCAGCTCGGGGAGCAGTTCTTC. Its protein is CASSGRRQLGEQFF. This rearrangement joins TRBV7-8 to TRBJ2-1; D is undetermined. The CDR3 loop spans 14 amino acids. Germline assignment: CDR1 SGHVS and CDR2 FQNEAQ. V lost 5 bases and J 10 bases, leaving 18 bases between the germline ends. The full variable domain, with the rest looked up from reference TRBV7-8 and TRBJ2-1, is GAGVSQSPRYKVAKRGQDVALRCDPISGHVSLFWYQQALGQGPEFLTYFQNEAQLDKSGLPSDRFFAERPEGSVSTLKIQRTQQEDSAVYLCASSGRRQLGEQFFGPGTRLTVL.

This clone was seen only a few times. The germline gene is not matched at one end of the junction; a read error may be the cause. The chain has TRBV6-7 and TRBJ1-2, with D perhaps TRBD1 (5 bases). TRBV6-7 falls under the ORF class, with uncertain function. This CDR3 has 15 residues. In DNA form, the CDR3 reads TGTGCCAGCAGTTACTCGAAGGCAGAGGGGCTATGGCTACACTTC. Its translation: CASSYSKAEGLWLHF.

The chain combines TRBV28 with TRBJ1-2; possible D gene TRBD1, 6 bases. V dropped 2 bases and J dropped 5 bases, with 21 bases sitting between them. The germline V gene encodes CDR1 MDHEN and CDR2 SYDVKM. The CDR3 has 17 residues. CDR3 protein: CASSLRGRQGTPYGYTF. DNA of the CDR3: TGTGCCAGCAGTTTACGAGGACGTCAGGGGACACCATATGGCTACACCTTC.

The chain is built from TRBV5-1 and TRBJ2-3; D is unresolved. The V gene lost 0 bases and the J gene lost 2 bases, with 7 bases spanning the gap. The CDR3 loop spans 14 amino acids. Looked up from germline, CDR1 is SGHRS and CDR2 is YFSETQ. DNA of the CDR3: TGCGCCAGCAGCTTGGCATACTCCACAGATACGCAGTATTTT. It yields the protein CASSLAYSTDTQYF.